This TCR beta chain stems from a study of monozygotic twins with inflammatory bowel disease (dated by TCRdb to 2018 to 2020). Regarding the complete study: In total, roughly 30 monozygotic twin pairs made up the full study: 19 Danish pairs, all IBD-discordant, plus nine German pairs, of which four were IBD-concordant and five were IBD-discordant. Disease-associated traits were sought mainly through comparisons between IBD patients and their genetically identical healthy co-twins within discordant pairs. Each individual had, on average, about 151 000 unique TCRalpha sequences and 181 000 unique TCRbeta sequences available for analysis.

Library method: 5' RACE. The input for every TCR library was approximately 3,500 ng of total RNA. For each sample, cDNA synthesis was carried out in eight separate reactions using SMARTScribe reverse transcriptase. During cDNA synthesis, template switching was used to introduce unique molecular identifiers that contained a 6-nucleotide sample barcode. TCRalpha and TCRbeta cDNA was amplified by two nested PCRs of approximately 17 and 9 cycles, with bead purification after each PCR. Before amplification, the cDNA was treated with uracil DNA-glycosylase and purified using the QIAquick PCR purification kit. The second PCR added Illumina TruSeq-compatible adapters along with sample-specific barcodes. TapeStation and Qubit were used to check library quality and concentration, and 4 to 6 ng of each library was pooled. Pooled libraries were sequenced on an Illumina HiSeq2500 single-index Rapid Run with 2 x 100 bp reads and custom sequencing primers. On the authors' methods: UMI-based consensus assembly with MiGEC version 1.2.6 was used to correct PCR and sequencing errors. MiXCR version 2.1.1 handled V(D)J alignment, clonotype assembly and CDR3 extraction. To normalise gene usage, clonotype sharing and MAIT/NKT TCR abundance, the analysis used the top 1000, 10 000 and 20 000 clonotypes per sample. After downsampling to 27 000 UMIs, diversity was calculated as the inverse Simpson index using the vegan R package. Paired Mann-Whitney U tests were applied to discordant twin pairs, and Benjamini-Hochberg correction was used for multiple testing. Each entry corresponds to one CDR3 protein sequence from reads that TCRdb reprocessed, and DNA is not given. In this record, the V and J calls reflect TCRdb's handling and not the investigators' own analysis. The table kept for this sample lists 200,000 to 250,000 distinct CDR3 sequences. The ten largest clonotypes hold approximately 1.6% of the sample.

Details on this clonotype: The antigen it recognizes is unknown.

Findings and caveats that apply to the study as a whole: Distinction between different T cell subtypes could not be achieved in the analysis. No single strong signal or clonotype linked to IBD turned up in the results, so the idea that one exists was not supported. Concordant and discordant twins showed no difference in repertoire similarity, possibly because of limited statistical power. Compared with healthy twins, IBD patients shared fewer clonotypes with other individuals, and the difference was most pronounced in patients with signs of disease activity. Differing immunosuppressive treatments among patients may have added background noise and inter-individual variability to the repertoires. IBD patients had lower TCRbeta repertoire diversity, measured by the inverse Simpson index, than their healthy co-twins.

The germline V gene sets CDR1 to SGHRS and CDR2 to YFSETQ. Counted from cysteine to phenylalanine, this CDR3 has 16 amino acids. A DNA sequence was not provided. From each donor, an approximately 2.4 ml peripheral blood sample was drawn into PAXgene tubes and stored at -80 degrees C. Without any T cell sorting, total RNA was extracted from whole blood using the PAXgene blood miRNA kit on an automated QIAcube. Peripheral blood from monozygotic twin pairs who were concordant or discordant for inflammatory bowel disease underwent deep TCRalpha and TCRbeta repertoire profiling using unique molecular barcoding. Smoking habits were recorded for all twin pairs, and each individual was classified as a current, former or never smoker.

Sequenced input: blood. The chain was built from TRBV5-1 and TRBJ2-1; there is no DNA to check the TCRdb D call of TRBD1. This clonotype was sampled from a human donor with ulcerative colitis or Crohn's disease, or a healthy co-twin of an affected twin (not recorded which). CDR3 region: CASSSYRDLSYNEQFF. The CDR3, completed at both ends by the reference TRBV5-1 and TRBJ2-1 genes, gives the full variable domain KAGVTQTPRYLIKTRGQQVTLSCSPISGHRSVSWYQQTPGQGLQFLFEYFSETQRNKGNFPGRFSGRQFSNSRSEMNVSTLELGDSALYLCASSSYRDLSYNEQFFGPGTRLTVL.